This entry describes one TCR beta chain. Its antigen is as yet unknown. This entry comes from a study of T-cell memory formation after mild COVID-19. V was trimmed by 4 bases and J by 1 base, leaving 12 bases between them. The length of the CDR3 is 14 residues. Germline V CDR1 and CDR2: SGHRS, YFSETQ. Study-wide results and caveats: Researchers could not confirm that second-wave clones peaking on day 37 targeted SARS-CoV-2.

TCRdb reanalysed the 5' RACE reads using MiXCR and keeps one entry per CDR3 protein. This table has roughly 130,000 distinct CDR3 sequences, approximately 15% appearing once. This TCR came from an adult woman who had mild COVID-19 (a few samples of this study predate the infection). Cell type and time point are not known. The sequenced sample was PBMCs or a T cell subset sorted from them (not recorded which). V usage is TRBV5-1 and J usage is TRBJ2-7; D is undetermined. The CDR3 here is CASSTLWGSYEQYF. In DNA, the CDR3 is TGCGCCAGCAGCACCCTTTGGGGATCCTACGAGCAGTACTTC.